Each of the 28 T cell receptor beta chains below was sequenced from the same sample in a study of blood T cells in healthy people across ages. Through a sample-barcoded 5' primer and a J-beta primer mix, a second PCR was run for about 6 to 11 cycles. One entry per CDR3 protein, called by TCRdb with MiXCR from the 5' RACE reads. Altogether roughly 570,000 distinct CDR3 sequences are present, about 26% being singletons, with the ten largest covering around 20%. The sequenced material came from blood. The receptors derive from a woman aged 65 to 85 in good health.

This chain links TRBV20-1 with TRBJ2-7; TRBD1 matches at 8 bases. The junction had 5 bases not matched to a gene; V was cut back by 4 bases and J by 0 bases. Germline V CDR1 and CDR2: DFQATT, SNEGSKA (reference sequence). This CDR3 has 14 residues. The CDR3 nucleotides read TGCAGTGCTATCACAGGGGGTAGCTCCTACGAGCAGTACTTC. This codes for CSAITGGSSYEQYF.

The J gene is TRBJ2-7, the V gene TRBV9, with 7 bases fitting TRBD2. V lost 4 bases, J lost 1 base, and 11 bases stayed unmatched. Germline CDR1 and CDR2: SGDLS and YYNGEE. This CDR3 has 16 amino acids. CDR3 nucleotide sequence: TGTGCCAGCAGCCCCCGGGACTACCAAACATCCTACGAGCAGTACTTC. Translating it yields CASSPRDYQTSYEQYF.

This clonotype was seen only a few times. Written as DNA, the CDR3 is TGTGCCAGCAGCTTACTTGAGGGAAGCACAGATACGCAGTATTTT. Translation gives CASSLLEGSTDTQYF. V gene TRBV5-6 combines with J gene TRBJ2-3, with D possibly matching TRBD2 (5 bases). There are 15 residues in the CDR3. Trimming took off 2 bases at V and 0 bases at J, with 10 bases between the two ends. Germline loops: CDR1 SGHDT, CDR2 YYEEEE.

About this clonotype: Just one base apart from a much larger clone, this may be a read error. This CDR3 reads CVSSLTGTREQYF. Written as DNA, the CDR3 is TGTGTCAGCAGCTTGACAGGGACGAGGGAGCAGTACTTC. The J gene is TRBJ2-7, the V gene TRBV13; 7 bases are a match to TRBD1. The CDR3 length is 13 residues. CDR1 is PRHDT, CDR2 FYEKMQ, per germline (reference sequence).

At least ten counts were recorded for this clonotype. This chain joins TRBV20-1 and TRBJ1-4, with D possibly matching TRBD1 (5 bases). V was pared by 3 bases and J by 8 bases, with 13 bases between. The CDR3 spans 13 residues. Per germline, CDR1 DFQATT and CDR2 SNEGSKA (reference sequence). Here the CDR3 DNA reads TGCAGTGCTAGCATTCCAGGGTGGGAAAAACTGTTTTTT. Residues: CSASIPGWEKLFF.

This clonotype was detected only a few times. The V call is TRBV12-3 or TRBV12-4, the J call TRBJ2-5, with 10 positions matching TRBD2. This CDR3 is built from 14 residues. The V gene end was trimmed by 6 bases and the J gene end by 4 bases; junction bases not matched to a gene: 5. The CDR3 loop reads CASSVGLAIETQYF. CDR3 DNA: TGTGCCAGCAGCGTGGGACTAGCGATAGAGACCCAGTACTTC.

This sequence joins TRBV7-9 and TRBJ2-2; D is possibly TRBD2 (5 bases). The CDR3 extends over 15 amino acids. Germline-derived CDR1 and CDR2 are SEHNR and FQNEAQ (reference sequence). V lost 6 bases, J lost 4 bases, and 15 bases lay in between. The CDR3, as DNA: TGTGCCAGCAGGAGCTGGCCCCGGGGCACCGGGGAGCTGTTTTTT. Amino acids: CASRSWPRGTGELFF.

This clonotype turned up a few times. DNA of the CDR3: TGTGCCAGCAGCTGGCGGGAGGGAGGCTACACCTTC. Protein product: CASSWREGGYTF. The chain recombines TRBV7-2 with TRBJ1-2; no clear D. The CDR3 is 12 amino acids. From germline, CDR1 is SGHTA and CDR2 FQGNSA. With 4 bases removed from V and 8 bases from J, the gap between germline ends came to 11 bases.

This clonotype has only a few counts. The chain links TRBV6-5 to TRBJ2-7, with 8 nucleotides matching TRBD2. The ends lost 10 bases at V and 4 bases at J; junction bases unmatched: 12. This CDR3 contains 14 residues. Looked up from germline, CDR1 is MNHEY and CDR2 is SVGAGI. CDR3 DNA sequence: TGTGCCACCTCAGGACTAGCCAGCCCTTACGAGCAGTACTTC. Translation: CATSGLASPYEQYF.

This clonotype has at least ten counts. The chain is built from TRBV4-1 and TRBJ2-3; D may match TRBD1 or TRBD2 (6 bases each). CDR3 length equals 15 residues. Trimming left V 1 base short and J 5 bases short, with 13 bases between. From germline, CDR1 is MGHRA and CDR2 YSYEKL. CDR3 loop: CASSQGDSRGDTQYF. CDR3 nucleotides: TGCGCCAGCAGCCAAGGGGACTCCAGGGGAGATACGCAGTATTTT.

This clonotype was observed a handful of times. This chain joins TRBV6-2 or TRBV6-3 and TRBJ2-7, with D tentatively TRBD2 (6 bases). Germline V gives CDR1 MNHEY, CDR2 SVGEGT. The CDR3 spans 12 residues. V was pared by 7 bases and J by 4 bases, with 11 bases between. The CDR3 DNA reads TGTGCCAGCAAGGAGGGAGCTTACGAGCAGTACTTC. Protein: CASKEGAYEQYF.

The rearrangement uses TRBV11-2 and TRBJ2-1; 12 bases align to TRBD2. Germline V gene lookup returns CDR1 SGHAT and CDR2 FQNNGV. V was pared by 3 bases and J by 10 bases, with 7 bases of the junction left unmatched. The CDR3 is 15 residues long. The CDR3 DNA reads as TGTGCCAGCAGCTTTGCTAGCGGGAGGGGAAGGGAGCAGTTCTTC. Protein product: CASSFASGRGREQFF.

This rearrangement joins TRBV13 to TRBJ2-5, with D unresolved. The J call may be in error: the DNA end matches TRBJ2-7 better. This CDR3 spans 14 amino acids. In germline, CDR1 is PRHDT, CDR2 FYEKMQ (reference sequence). The CDR3 DNA is TGTGCCAGCAGCTCCCGGGCCAGCTCCTACGAGCAGTACTTC. Translating gives CASSSRASSYEQYF.

This clonotype was picked up a small number of times. The chain combines TRBV29-1 with TRBJ2-5; 7 bases match TRBD1. The J call may be faulty, since TRBJ2-1 better matches the DNA end. Per germline, CDR1 SQVTM and CDR2 ANQGSEA. The CDR3 extends over 12 amino acids. In nucleotides, the CDR3 is TGCAGCGTAGGGACAGTATACAATGAGCAGTTCTTC. Protein sequence: CSVGTVYNEQFF.

The chain links TRBV5-6 to TRBJ2-1; no clear D. This CDR3 contains 15 residues. V gave up 4 bases and J gave up 1 base, with 12 bases separating them. CDR1 and CDR2 (germline): SGHDT, YYEEEE. The CDR3 DNA reads as TGTGCCAGCAGCCCATGGGCTGGGTCCTACAATGAGCAGTTCTTC. Its translation is CASSPWAGSYNEQFF.

The chain employs TRBV5-5 and TRBJ1-1, with D possibly being TRBD1 (6 bases). Per germline, CDR1 SGHKS and CDR2 YYEKEE (reference sequence). Trimming stripped 4 bases from V and 11 bases from J, with 24 bases between. CDR3 length equals 15 residues. CDR3 bases: TGTGCCAGCAGCCCCACCGCGGACAGAGACACCGGGGCTTTCTTT. Residues: CASSPTADRDTGAFF.

The rearrangement joins TRBV4-3 to TRBJ1-2, with D possibly matching TRBD1 (6 bases). The CDR3 runs 15 residues. V lost 0 bases and J 7 bases, leaving 15 bases between the germline ends. Looked up from germline, CDR1 is LGHNA and CDR2 is YSLEER. In DNA form, the CDR3 reads TGCGCCAGCAGCCAAGATTGGTCCAGGGGCAGTGGCTACACCTTC. This gives the protein CASSQDWSRGSGYTF.

This clonotype was recorded a few times. The V and J genes are TRBV20-1 and TRBJ2-1; 7 bases map to TRBD2. V was clipped by 8 bases and J by 4 bases; unmatched bases: 11. Looked up from germline, CDR1 is DFQATT and CDR2 is SNEGSKA (reference sequence). This CDR3 has 14 residues. CDR3 coding DNA: TGCAGTACAAAGCGGGATCCCAGGTACAATGAGCAGTTCTTC. Protein product: CSTKRDPRYNEQFF.

The CDR3 spells CASSLTPGTGAYEQYF. For the CDR3, the DNA is TGTGCCAGCAGTTTAACCCCCGGGACAGGGGCCTACGAGCAGTACTTC. The rearrangement uses TRBV12-3 or TRBV12-4 and TRBJ2-7; 10 positions agree with TRBD1. This CDR3 is built from 16 residues. After removal of 2 bases from V and 2 bases from J, the junction contained 6 bases not matched to a gene.

There are a few counts of this clonotype. The chain uses TRBV7-9 and TRBJ1-2; D is uncertain. CDR1 and CDR2 (germline): SEHNR, FQNEAQ (reference sequence). V lost 3 bases and J 1 base, leaving 12 bases between the germline ends. The length of the CDR3 is 15 residues. CDR3 nucleotide sequence: TGTGCCAGCAGCTTTGACACAAAGATTAACTATGGCTACACCTTC. Its translation: CASSFDTKINYGYTF.

The table lists this clonotype with a count of one. The rearrangement uses TRBV30 and TRBJ2-5, with 16 positions matching TRBD2. This CDR3 spans 19 amino acids. The ends lost 0 bases at V and 4 bases at J; junction bases unmatched: 11. The germline CDR1 and CDR2 sequences are GTSNPN and SVGIG (reference sequence). The CDR3 here is CAWSVWGTSGGASRETQYF. CDR3 DNA sequence: TGTGCCTGGAGTGTATGGGGGACTAGCGGGGGGGCTTCCCGAGAGACCCAGTACTTC.

V usage is TRBV12-3 or TRBV12-4 and J usage is TRBJ2-5; 11 bases are shared with TRBD1. The CDR3 has 14 amino acids. J was trimmed by 6 bases and V by 5 bases; bases with no gene match: 5. CDR3 sequence reads: CASSGQGAIKTQYF. CDR3 sequence (DNA): TGTGCCAGCAGTGGACAGGGGGCCATAAAGACCCAGTACTTC.

As for this clonotype: Because it lacks the conserved phenylalanine or tryptophan at the end, this CDR3 is likely a read error. V usage is TRBV3-1 and J usage is TRBJ2-5, with D perhaps being TRBD1 or TRBD2 (5 bases each). The CDR3 has 12 residues. Trimming pared 6 bases from V and 11 bases from J, leaving 16 bases between. The germline CDR1 and CDR2 sequences are LGHDT and YNNKEL (reference sequence). This CDR3 reads CASRADSGKQYV. DNA for the CDR3: TGTGCCAGCAGAGCAGACAGCGGAAAGCAGTACGTC.

This clonotype was counted a few times. This chain connects TRBV11-2 to TRBJ2-1, with D possibly matching TRBD1 (6 bases). Germline loops: CDR1 SGHAT, CDR2 FQNNGV. This CDR3 has 14 amino acids. V dropped 0 bases and J dropped 8 bases, with 11 bases sitting between them. This CDR3 is CASSLDRGVDEQFF. The CDR3 region has the DNA TGTGCCAGCAGCTTAGACAGGGGTGTGGATGAGCAGTTCTTC.

This chain connects TRBV10-3 to TRBJ2-1; the match to TRBD1 covers 9 bases. With V trimmed by 6 bases and J by 4 bases, 7 bases remained unmatched. The CDR3 consists of 15 residues. Per the germline V gene, CDR1 is ENHRY and CDR2 is SYGVKD. Here the CDR3 reads CAIRGGQGQYNEQFF. CDR3 DNA sequence: TGTGCCATCAGGGGGGGACAGGGTCAGTACAATGAGCAGTTCTTC.

This clonotype was detected a few times. This chain links TRBV4-1 with TRBJ2-5, with a weak D call TRBD2 (5 bases). V lost 4 bases and J 5 bases, leaving 14 bases between the germline ends. CDR1 and CDR2 from the germline V gene are MGHRA and YSYEKL. The CDR3 sequence is 14 residues long. CDR3 bases: TGCGCCAGCAGCCGGACTGGAAGATTCGAGACCCAGTACTTC. Residues: CASSRTGRFETQYF.

V gene TRBV27 combines with J gene TRBJ2-5, with D perhaps matching TRBD1 (6 bases). Trimming took 1 base from V and 3 from J, leaving 12 bases between them. The CDR3 has 15 amino acids. Germline values: CDR1 MNHEY, CDR2 SMNVEV (reference sequence). CDR3 sequence reads: CASSLLGAGEETQYF. Written as DNA, the CDR3 is TGTGCCAGCAGTTTATTGGGGGCAGGGGAAGAGACCCAGTACTTC.

The chain carries TRBV7-9 and TRBJ1-4; TRBD1 matches at 11 bases. The V segment lost 5 bases and the J segment 3 bases; nucleotides outside the gene matches: 5. This CDR3 region has 16 residues. CDR1 is SEHNR, CDR2 FQNEAQ, per germline (reference sequence). The CDR3 spells CASSVRDRGSNEKLFF. The CDR3 coding sequence is TGTGCCAGCAGCGTCAGGGACAGGGGGTCTAATGAAAAACTGTTTTTT.